The 11 T cell receptor beta chains given below trace back to one sample, sequenced in a study of cytomegalovirus exposure and HLA in healthy donors. Vbeta (60) and Jbeta (13) primers were used in the PCR. Sequenced by immunoSEQ multiplex PCR; TCRdb stores in-frame clones only, minus some. This sample has almost 200,000 clones, with 79% found just once. Input material: PBMCs. The receptors derive from a male donor in good health and CMV-seropositive.

This chain joins TRBV27 and TRBJ2-1, with D tentatively TRBD2 (6 bases). Germline V gene lookup returns CDR1 MNHEY and CDR2 SMNVEV (reference sequence). CDR3 length: 14 amino acids. V was pared by 8 bases and J by 5 bases, with 16 bases between. The CDR3, as DNA: TGTGCCAGCGCGTACCGGGACTCTCACAATGAGCAGTTCTTC. The encoded protein is CASAYRDSHNEQFF.

The rearrangement uses TRBV7-7 and TRBJ2-7; TRBD2 might be the D (6 bases). The germline V and J ends were trimmed by 3 bases and 0 bases, with 6 bases remaining between them. This CDR3 has 13 residues. Looked up from germline, CDR1 is SSHAT and CDR2 is FNYEAQ (reference sequence). For the CDR3, the DNA is TGTGCCAGCAGCTTCGGGAGCTCCTACGAGCAGTACTTC. It is translated as CASSFGSSYEQYF. The full variable domain, rest sourced from reference TRBV7-7 and TRBJ2-7, is GAGVSQSPRYKVTKRGQDVTLRCDPISSHATLYWYQQALGQGPEFLTYFNYEAQPDKSGLPSDRFSAERPEGSISTLTIQRTEQRDSAMYRCASSFGSSYEQYFGPGTRLTVT.

This chain uses TRBV4-3 with TRBJ2-1, with 7 positions matching TRBD1. This CDR3 has 15 residues. Germline V gives CDR1 LGHNA, CDR2 YSLEER. J lost 8 bases, V lost 1 base, and 8 bases had no gene match. In DNA form, the CDR3 reads TGCGCCAGCAGCCAAGGACAGGGTGCCGAATATGAGCAGTTCTTC. It yields the protein CASSQGQGAEYEQFF.

This clone was counted a few times. The chain carries TRBV30 and TRBJ1-6; no reliable D call. The V and J ends lost 2 bases and 8 bases respectively, with 13 bases between them. This CDR3 comprises 14 residues. The germline CDR1 and CDR2 sequences are GTSNPN and SVGIG (reference sequence). The CDR3 sequence is CAWSQSRYDSPLHF. In nucleotides, the CDR3 is TGTGCCTGGAGTCAATCTCGCTACGATTCACCCCTCCACTTT.

The chain couples TRBV5-5 to TRBJ2-7, with 10 bases aligning to TRBD2. Per the germline V gene, CDR1 is SGHKS and CDR2 is YYEKEE (reference sequence). CDR3 size: 15 residues. J lost 3 bases, V lost 5 bases, and 8 bases had no gene match. The CDR3 is CASSPAGLAVYEQYF. CDR3 nucleotides: TGTGCCAGCAGTCCAGCCGGACTAGCGGTCTACGAGCAGTACTTC.

The J gene is TRBJ2-5, the V gene TRBV18; 12 bases line up with TRBD2. The germline CDR1 and CDR2 sequences are KGHSH and LQKENI. With 3 bases clipped from V and 5 bases from J, the junction kept 7 bases outside the gene matches. CDR3 length: 16 residues. The CDR3 loop reads CASSPPLAGGEETQYF. The DNA for the CDR3 is TGTGCCAGCTCACCTCCACTAGCGGGAGGTGAGGAGACCCAGTACTTC.

This clone was picked up a small number of times. The junction departs from the called germline gene at one end, perhaps through a read error. V is TRBV7-3 and J is TRBJ2-7, with TRBD1 identical over 8 bases. Per the germline V gene, CDR1 is SGHTA and CDR2 is FQGTGA. This CDR3 contains 13 residues. Written as DNA, the CDR3 is TGTGCCAGCAGCTTAAATTTGGGGACAGGCCTCGTCTTC. Its translation is CASSLNLGTGLVF.

This rearrangement joins TRBV14 to TRBJ2-3; TRBD2 agrees at 7 bases. This CDR3 region has 16 residues. J gave up 1 base and V 2 bases, and 6 bases lay outside the gene matches. Germline lookup yields CDR1 SGHDN and CDR2 FVKESK. The CDR3 DNA reads TGTGCCAGCAGCCAAACCTGGGGGAGGGGCACAGATACGCAGTATTTT. Translation: CASSQTWGRGTDTQYF.

The V call is TRBV5-6, the J call TRBJ1-1; TRBD1 matches 8 bases. Germline-derived CDR1 and CDR2 are SGHDT and YYEEEE. The CDR3 loop spans 15 amino acids. Trimming cost V 3 bases and J 11 bases; bases outside gene matches: 15. The chain's CDR3 is CASSSGLTGDQGAFF. The CDR3 DNA reads as TGTGCCAGCAGCTCCGGCCTGACAGGGGATCAAGGGGCTTTCTTT.

This clone has just one count. The chain couples TRBV4-1 to TRBJ2-2; perhaps TRBD2 as D (6 bases). V was clipped by 0 bases and J by 7 bases, with 21 bases between them. The CDR3 covers 18 residues. Germline CDR1 MGHRA, CDR2 YSYEKL. The CDR3 coding sequence is TGCGCCAGCAGCCAAGAAACCGGGACTTGGGGAAGGAACGGGGAGCTGTTTTTT. This codes for CASSQETGTWGRNGELFF.

This chain connects TRBV4-2 to TRBJ2-7, with 11 nucleotides matching TRBD2. Unmatched junction bases numbered 4, after V lost 0 bases and J lost 6 bases. Germline CDR1 and CDR2: LGHNA and YNFKEQ. The CDR3 loop spans 15 amino acids. The CDR3 region is CASSQDLAGGGEQYF. In DNA form, the CDR3 reads TGTGCCAGCAGCCAAGACCTAGCGGGGGGAGGCGAGCAGTACTTC.